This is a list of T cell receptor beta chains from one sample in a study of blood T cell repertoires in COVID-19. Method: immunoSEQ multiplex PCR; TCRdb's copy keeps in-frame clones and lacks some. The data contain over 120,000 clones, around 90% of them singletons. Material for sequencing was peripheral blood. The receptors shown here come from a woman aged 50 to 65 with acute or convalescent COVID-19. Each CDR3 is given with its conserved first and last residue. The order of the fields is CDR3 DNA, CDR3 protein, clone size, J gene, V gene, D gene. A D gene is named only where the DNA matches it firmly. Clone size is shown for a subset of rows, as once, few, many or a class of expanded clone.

TGTGCCAGCAGTTATACTGCAGGCATTAACTATGGCTACACCTTC,CASSYTAGINYGYTF,-,TRBJ1-2,TRBV6-5,-
TGCGCCAGCACGGCCCTGGGGGAGGGTTCAGATACGCAGTATTTT,CASTALGEGSDTQYF,-,TRBJ2-3,TRBV5-1,TRBD2
TGCAGCGGATACAGGGAGAACACCGGGGAGCTGTTTTTT,CSGYRENTGELFF,-,TRBJ2-2,TRBV29-1,-
TGTGCCAGCTCACCACGGAACGAGGGTGGCTACACCTTC,CASSPRNEGGYTF,once,TRBJ1-2,TRBV18,-
TGCGCCAGCAGTGACTATTCCCTATCAGGGGGCTTCGGTGAAGCTTTCTTT,CASSDYSLSGGFGEAFF,few,TRBJ1-1,TRBV10-1,TRBD1
TGTGCCAGCAGGCGTAGGGACAGGGAGGGGGCAGCTTTCTTT,CASRRRDREGAAFF,-,TRBJ1-1,TRBV9,TRBD1
TGTGCCAGCAGCTTCGACAGGGTAGACGAGCAGTACTTC,CASSFDRVDEQYF,-,TRBJ2-7,TRBV5-4,TRBD1
TGTGCCAGTAGTATGTGGACTAGCGGGAGGGGAGGCACAGATACGCAGTATTTT,CASSMWTSGRGGTDTQYF,once,TRBJ2-3,TRBV19,TRBD2
TGCGCCAGCAGACGGGGCCCGGGGCCTTTTGACAGGGGGGAACACGAGCAGTACTTC,CASRRGPGPFDRGEHEQYF,-,TRBJ2-7,TRBV4-1,TRBD1
TGCAGCGTTGATAAGGACAGTAGCCACTACAATGAGCAGTTCTTC,CSVDKDSSHYNEQFF,-,TRBJ2-1,TRBV29-1,-
TGTGCCACCAGCAGCGAATACAGGAGTTCCACCTATAGCAATCAGCCCCAGCATTTT,CATSSEYRSSTYSNQPQHF,-,TRBJ1-5,TRBV15,-